This record covers a single TCR beta chain. Antigen specificity is unknown. TCRdb redid the calling of the reads with MiXCR, one entry per CDR3 protein. The sample lists about 900,000 distinct CDR3 sequences, more than 25% occurring once. This specimen comes from a study of T cell repertoires in cytomegalovirus infection. For the study at large: Used in the study were CMV epitopes, some recently identified and HLA-C-restricted, others well-studied and HLA-B-restricted. Study results and limitations: Dominating the ex vivo response were TCR beta clonotypes that were CMV-specific and HLA-C-restricted.

V lost 2 bases and J 2 bases, leaving 10 bases between the germline ends. The V gene's germline CDR1 is SEHNR and CDR2 FQNEAQ (reference sequence). This CDR3 has 15 amino acids. The chain joins TRBV7-9 to TRBJ1-3; D remains unclear. The sample was cultured CD8+ T cells from PBMCs, taken from culture after CMV antigen stimulation. The clonotype was recovered from a human donor in good health (CMV status not recorded). Some clones in this sample may be carry-over from other donors' samples. CDR3 sequence reads: CASSLKQNTGNTIYF. CDR3 DNA sequence: TGTGCCAGCAGCTTAAAACAGAACACTGGAAACACCATATATTTT.